This T cell receptor beta chain stems from a study of HIV-infected patients and healthy controls. V dropped 5 bases and J dropped 3 bases, with 10 bases sitting between them. Germline V lookup: CDR1 MRHNA, CDR2 SNTAGT. The CDR3 length is 13 residues. Reverse transcription used 450 to 500 ng RNA and constant-region primers for alpha and beta. Alpha and beta chain libraries were made separately by chain-specific third strand synthesis with multiplexing indices. Each CDR3 protein gets one entry after TCRdb re-called the 5' RACE reads with MiXCR. The sample consists of several thousand distinct CDR3 sequences, about 8.3% of them appearing once. Antiretroviral therapy had run roughly three months, about 14 weeks, before follow-up blood collection. All unsorted peripheral T cells were captured because whole blood was used without fractionation.

The TCR sequence derives from an adult with HIV infection. J is TRBJ1-1 and V is TRBV6-4; D is perhaps TRBD1 (5 bases). Sequenced here: blood, sampled during antiretroviral therapy. CDR3: CASSLREHTEAFF. CDR3 nucleotide sequence: TGTGCCAGCAGTCTCAGGGAGCACACTGAAGCTTTCTTT.